This T cell receptor (beta chain) was captured by sequencing in a study of technical replicates of blood from a handful of donors. The CDR3 runs to 12 residues. Trimming removed 9 bases at V and 4 bases at J, with 12 bases between. Germline V gives CDR1 MNHEY, CDR2 SMNVEV (reference sequence). Here immunoSEQ multiplex PCR was the method, and the copy in TCRdb shows in-frame clones only, minus some. The sample includes 91,000 or so clones, approximately 95% of them seen just once. This receptor was obtained from a human donor in good health. The gene calls are TRBV27 and TRBJ1-2; D remains unclear. The sequenced sample was T cells isolated from PBMCs. CDR3 DNA sequence: TGTGCCAGTCGTGAGCGAGGCTATGGCTACACCTTC. Protein product: CASRERGYGYTF.